The 9 T cell receptor beta chains reported below all come from one sample, sequenced in a study of T cell clonotyping in hematopoietic cell transplantation. Sample time point: recipient sample about 28 days before transplant, after cytoreduction. Sequencing was performed with immunoSEQ multiplex PCR; in TCRdb, only in-frame clones are kept and a portion is missing. The table includes approximately 22,000 clones, 90% detected once. Sequences were derived from peripheral blood mononuclear cells, sampled before stem cell transplant. The receptor source for this set is a man between 18 and 29 years old with biphenotypic leukemia. Some clones in this sample may be carry-over from other donors' samples.

V and J are TRBV4-1 and TRBJ1-5; weak D call: TRBD1 (5 bases). The CDR3 totals 16 residues. Looked up from germline, CDR1 is MGHRA and CDR2 is YSYEKL. The ends were cut back, 0 bases at V and 0 bases at J, with 9 bases in the middle. In nucleotides, the CDR3 is TGCGCCAGCAGCCAAGAGGGGGGGTATAGCAATCAGCCCCAGCATTTT. It is translated as CASSQEGGYSNQPQHF.

This chain uses TRBV4-2 with TRBJ1-2, with D possibly matching TRBD1 (6 bases). This CDR3 region has 17 residues. CDR1 LGHNA and CDR2 YNFKEQ come from the germline V gene. The V gene lost 0 bases and the J gene lost 4 bases, with 18 bases spanning the gap. The CDR3 bases are TGTGCCAGCAGCCAAGACCGCGCGGGGGGCTCGGGCTATGGCTACACCTTC. It is translated as CASSQDRAGGSGYGYTF.

CDR3 region: CASSHQLGTRSTDTQYF. The CDR3 DNA follows: TGCGCCAGCAGTCATCAGCTCGGCACCCGTAGCACAGATACGCAGTATTTT. The rearrangement links TRBV23-1 to TRBJ2-3; D not certain. TRBV23-1 is recorded as an ORF, its role being uncertain. V gave up 3 bases and J gave up 0 bases, with 16 bases separating them. The CDR3 contains 17 residues.

This chain links TRBV7-3 with TRBJ2-7, with TRBD2 matching 8 bases. Germline CDR1 is SGHTA and CDR2 is FQGTGA. The CDR3 consists of 15 residues. V was clipped by 2 bases and J by 5 bases; unmatched bases: 8. The CDR3 region is CASSLRGGRGDEQYF. The CDR3 nucleotides are TGTGCCAGCAGCTTACGGGGGGGCAGGGGAGACGAGCAGTACTTC.

The genes are TRBV27 and TRBJ2-7, with D perhaps TRBD1 (5 bases). The germline V gene encodes CDR1 MNHEY and CDR2 SMNVEV (reference sequence). The CDR3 covers 16 residues. Between the trimmed V and J ends, which lost 2 bases and 1 base, there was a span of 15 bases. This chain's CDR3 is CASSLRAGIGSYEQYF. CDR3 DNA: TGTGCCAGCAGTTTACGGGCAGGGATTGGATCCTACGAGCAGTACTTC.

V gene TRBV25-1 combines with J gene TRBJ1-4; a weak D match, TRBD1 (5 bases). Trimming pared 3 bases from V and 5 bases from J, leaving 16 bases between. CDR3 length: 16 amino acids. Per germline, CDR1 MGHDK and CDR2 SYGVNS. The CDR3 region is CASSDLRAGTNEKLFF. The CDR3 DNA reads as TGTGCCAGCAGTGACCTAAGAGCAGGGACGAATGAAAAACTGTTTTTT.

The chain joins TRBV6-1 to TRBJ2-7; D may be TRBD1 or TRBD2 (5 bases each). Germline V gene sequence: CDR1 MNHNS, CDR2 SASEGT. This CDR3 is 16 amino acids long. V lost 0 bases to trimming and J lost 4 bases, with 16 bases between them. DNA of the CDR3: TGTGCCAGCAGTGAAGCACGAGGGGCCATAGGATACGAGCAGTACTTC. Protein: CASSEARGAIGYEQYF.

This clone was found a few times. The V and J genes are TRBV19 and TRBJ1-3; D is unclear. The CDR3 runs to 16 residues. The germline V gene encodes CDR1 LNHDA and CDR2 SQIVND (reference sequence). Between the trimmed V and J ends, which lost 1 base and 4 bases, there was a span of 14 bases. The CDR3 DNA follows: TGTGCCAGTAGTATAGCCGACGACCCCACGGGAAACACCATATATTTT. Translated: CASSIADDPTGNTIYF.

This sequence joins TRBV6-5 and TRBJ1-2; 7 nucleotides align to TRBD1. V shed 2 bases, J shed 4 bases, and the junction held 7 bases outside the gene matches. CDR1 and CDR2 (germline): MNHEY, SVGAGI. The CDR3 loop spans 15 amino acids. The CDR3 spells CASSYTTGAVYGYTF. The CDR3 coding sequence is TGTGCCAGCAGTTACACCACAGGGGCCGTCTATGGCTACACCTTC.